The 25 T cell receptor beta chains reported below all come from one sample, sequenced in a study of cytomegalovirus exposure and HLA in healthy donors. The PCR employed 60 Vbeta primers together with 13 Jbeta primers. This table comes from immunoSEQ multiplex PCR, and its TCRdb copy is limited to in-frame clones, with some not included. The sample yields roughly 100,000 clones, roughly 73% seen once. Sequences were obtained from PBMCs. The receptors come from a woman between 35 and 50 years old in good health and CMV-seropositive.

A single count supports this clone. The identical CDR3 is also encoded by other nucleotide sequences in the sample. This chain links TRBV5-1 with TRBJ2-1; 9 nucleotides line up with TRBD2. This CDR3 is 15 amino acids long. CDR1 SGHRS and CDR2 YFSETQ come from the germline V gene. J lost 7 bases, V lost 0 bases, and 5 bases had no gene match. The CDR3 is CASSLALAGYNEQFF. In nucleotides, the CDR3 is TGCGCCAGCAGCTTGGCTCTAGCGGGGTATAATGAGCAGTTCTTC.

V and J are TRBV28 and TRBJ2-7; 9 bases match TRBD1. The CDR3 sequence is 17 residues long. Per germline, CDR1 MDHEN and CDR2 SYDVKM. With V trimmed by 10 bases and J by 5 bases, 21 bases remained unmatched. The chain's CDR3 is CATSPPHKGGQGNEQYF. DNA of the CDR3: TGTGCCACTTCCCCCCCCCACAAGGGGGGACAGGGAAACGAGCAGTACTTC.

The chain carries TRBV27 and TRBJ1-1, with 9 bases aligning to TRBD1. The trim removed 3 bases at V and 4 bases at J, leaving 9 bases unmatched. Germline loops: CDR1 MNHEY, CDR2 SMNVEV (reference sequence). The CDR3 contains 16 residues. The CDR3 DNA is TGTGCCAGCAGTTTCAGTTCCGAGACAGGGGGCACTGAAGCTTTCTTT. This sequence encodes CASSFSSETGGTEAFF.

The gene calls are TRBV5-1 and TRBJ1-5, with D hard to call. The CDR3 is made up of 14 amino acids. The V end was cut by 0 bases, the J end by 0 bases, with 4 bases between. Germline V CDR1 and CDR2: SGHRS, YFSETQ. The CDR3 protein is CASSLAGSNQPQHF. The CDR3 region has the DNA TGCGCCAGCAGCTTGGCAGGTAGCAATCAGCCCCAGCATTTT.

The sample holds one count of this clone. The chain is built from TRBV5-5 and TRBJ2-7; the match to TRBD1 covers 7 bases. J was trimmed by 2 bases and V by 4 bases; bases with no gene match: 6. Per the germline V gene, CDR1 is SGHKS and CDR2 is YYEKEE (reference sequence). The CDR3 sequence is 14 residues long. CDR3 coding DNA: TGTGCCAGCAGCACACAGGGGAAGACCTACGAGCAGTACTTC. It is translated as CASSTQGKTYEQYF.

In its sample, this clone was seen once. The chain's CDR3 is CASSQVSSGNNSPLHF. In nucleotides, the CDR3 is TGCGCCAGCAGCCAAGTCTCTTCGGGAAATAATTCACCCCTCCACTTT. The rearrangement joins TRBV4-1 to TRBJ1-6; D is ambiguous. The germline gives CDR1 MGHRA, CDR2 YSYEKL. V lost 1 base to trimming and J lost 5 bases, with 12 bases between them. CDR3 length equals 16 residues.

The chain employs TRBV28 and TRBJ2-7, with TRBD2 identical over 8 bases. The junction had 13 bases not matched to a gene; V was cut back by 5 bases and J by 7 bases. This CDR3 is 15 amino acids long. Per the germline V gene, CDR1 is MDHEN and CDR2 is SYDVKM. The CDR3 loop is CASSNIHSGKREQYF. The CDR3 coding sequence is TGTGCCAGCAGTAACATCCATAGCGGGAAGAGGGAGCAGTACTTC.

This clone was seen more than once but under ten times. This CDR3 is CASSPRLAGGPSSYEQYF. In DNA, the CDR3 is TGTGCCAGCAGCCCCCGATTAGCGGGGGGGCCGAGCTCCTACGAGCAGTACTTC. The chain employs TRBV13 and TRBJ2-7, with 11 bases aligning to TRBD2. Germline V gene sequence: CDR1 PRHDT, CDR2 FYEKMQ (reference sequence). V was pared by 5 bases and J by 0 bases, with 12 bases of the junction left unmatched. This CDR3 spans 18 amino acids.

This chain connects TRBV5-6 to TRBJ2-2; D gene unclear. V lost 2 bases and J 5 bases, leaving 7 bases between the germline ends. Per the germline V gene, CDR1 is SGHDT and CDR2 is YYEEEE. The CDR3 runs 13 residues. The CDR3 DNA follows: TGTGCCAGCAGCTTTGGCACAACCGGGGAGCTGTTTTTT. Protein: CASSFGTTGELFF.

The DNA of the CDR3 is TGTGCCAGCAGCCCCAGAACCACCGGGACAGACAGCACCGGGGAGCTGTTTTTT. Its translation: CASSPRTTGTDSTGELFF. The rearrangement links TRBV4-2 to TRBJ2-2; 7 nucleotides line up with TRBD1. Trimming took 4 bases from V and 4 from J; bases not matched to a gene: 15. The CDR3 has 18 residues. From germline, CDR1 is LGHNA and CDR2 YNFKEQ.

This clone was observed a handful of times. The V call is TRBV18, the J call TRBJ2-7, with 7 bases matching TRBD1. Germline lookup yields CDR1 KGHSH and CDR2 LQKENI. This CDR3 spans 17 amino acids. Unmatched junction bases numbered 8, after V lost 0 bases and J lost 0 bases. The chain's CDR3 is CASSPPRQGWNSYEQYF. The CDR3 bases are TGTGCCAGCTCACCACCGAGACAGGGTTGGAACTCCTACGAGCAGTACTTC.

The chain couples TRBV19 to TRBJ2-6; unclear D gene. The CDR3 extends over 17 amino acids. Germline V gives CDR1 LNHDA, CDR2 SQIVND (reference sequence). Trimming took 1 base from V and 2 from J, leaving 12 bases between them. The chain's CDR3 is CASSIGLVEAGANVLTF. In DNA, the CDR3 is TGTGCCAGTAGTATAGGGTTGGTTGAGGCTGGGGCCAACGTCCTGACTTTC.

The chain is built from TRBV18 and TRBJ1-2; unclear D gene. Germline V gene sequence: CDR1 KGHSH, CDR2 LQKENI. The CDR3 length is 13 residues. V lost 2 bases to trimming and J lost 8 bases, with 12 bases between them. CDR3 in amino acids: CASSPMAVEGYTF. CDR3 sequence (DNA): TGTGCCAGCTCACCAATGGCAGTGGAGGGCTACACCTTC.

The CDR3 region is CATRRDSGSYEQYF. CDR3 bases: TGTGCCACCAGACGGGATAGCGGATCCTACGAGCAGTACTTC. The chain employs TRBV7-9 and TRBJ2-7; D possibly corresponds to TRBD2 (6 bases). V lost 10 bases and J lost 1, with 17 bases in between. The CDR3 is made up of 14 amino acids. Germline V gene data show CDR1 as SEHNR and CDR2 as FQNEAQ (reference sequence).

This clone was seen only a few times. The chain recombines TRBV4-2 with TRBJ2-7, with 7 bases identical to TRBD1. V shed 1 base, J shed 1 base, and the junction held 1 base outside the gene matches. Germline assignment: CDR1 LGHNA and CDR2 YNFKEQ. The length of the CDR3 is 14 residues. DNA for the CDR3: TGTGCCAGCAGCCAAGGACAGGGATCCTACGAGCAGTACTTC. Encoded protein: CASSQGQGSYEQYF.

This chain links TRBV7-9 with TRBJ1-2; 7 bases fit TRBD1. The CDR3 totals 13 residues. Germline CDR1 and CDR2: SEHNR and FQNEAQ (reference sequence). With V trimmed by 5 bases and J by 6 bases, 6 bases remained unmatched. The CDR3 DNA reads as TGTGCCAGCAGCACAGGGGACCGGAATGGCTACACCTTC. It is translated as CASSTGDRNGYTF. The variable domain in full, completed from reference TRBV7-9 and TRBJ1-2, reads DTGVSQNPRHKITKRGQNVTFRCDPISEHNRLYWYRQTLGQGPEFLTYFQNEAQLEKSRLLSDRFSAERPKGSFSTLEIQRTEQGDSAMYLCASSTGDRNGYTFGSGTRLTVV.

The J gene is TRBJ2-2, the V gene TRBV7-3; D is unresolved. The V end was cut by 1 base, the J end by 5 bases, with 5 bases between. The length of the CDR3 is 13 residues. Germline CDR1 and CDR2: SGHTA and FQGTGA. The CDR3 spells CASSLIQTGELFF. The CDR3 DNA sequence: TGTGCCAGCAGCTTAATACAGACCGGGGAGCTGTTTTTT.

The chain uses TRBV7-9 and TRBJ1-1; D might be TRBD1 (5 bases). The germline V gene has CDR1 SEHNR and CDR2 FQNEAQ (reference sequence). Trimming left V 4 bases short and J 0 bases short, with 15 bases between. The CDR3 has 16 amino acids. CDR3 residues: CASSSLGGTMNTEAFF. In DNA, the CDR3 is TGTGCCAGCAGCTCCCTGGGGGGGACGATGAACACTGAAGCTTTCTTT.

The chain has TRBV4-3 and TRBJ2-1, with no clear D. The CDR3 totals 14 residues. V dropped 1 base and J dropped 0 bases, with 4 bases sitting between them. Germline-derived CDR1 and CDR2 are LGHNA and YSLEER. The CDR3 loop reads CASSQVHSYNEQFF. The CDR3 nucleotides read TGCGCCAGCAGCCAAGTACACTCCTACAATGAGCAGTTCTTC.

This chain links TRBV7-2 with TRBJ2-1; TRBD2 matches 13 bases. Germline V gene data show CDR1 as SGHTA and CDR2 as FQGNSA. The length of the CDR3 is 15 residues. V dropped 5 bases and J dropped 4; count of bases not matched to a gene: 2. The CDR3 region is CASSKTSGGYNEQFF. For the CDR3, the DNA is TGTGCCAGCAGCAAGACTAGCGGGGGGTACAATGAGCAGTTCTTC.

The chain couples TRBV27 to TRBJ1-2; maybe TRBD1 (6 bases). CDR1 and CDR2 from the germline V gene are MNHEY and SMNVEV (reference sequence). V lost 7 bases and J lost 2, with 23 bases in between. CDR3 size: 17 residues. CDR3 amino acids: CASTFIRRGAGNYGYTF. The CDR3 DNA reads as TGTGCCAGCACCTTCATCCGACGGGGGGCTGGGAACTATGGCTACACCTTC.

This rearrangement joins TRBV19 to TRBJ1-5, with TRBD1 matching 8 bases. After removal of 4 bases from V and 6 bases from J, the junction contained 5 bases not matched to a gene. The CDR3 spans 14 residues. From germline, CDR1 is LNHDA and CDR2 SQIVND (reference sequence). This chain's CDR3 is CASSTTGGGQPQHF. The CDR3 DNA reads TGTGCCAGTAGTACCACAGGGGGAGGTCAGCCCCAGCATTTT.

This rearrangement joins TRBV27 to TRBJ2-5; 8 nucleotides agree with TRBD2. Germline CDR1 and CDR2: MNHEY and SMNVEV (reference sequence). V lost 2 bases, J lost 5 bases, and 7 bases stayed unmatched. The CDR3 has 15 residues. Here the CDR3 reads CASSLNGGAYETQYF. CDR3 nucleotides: TGTGCCAGCAGTTTAAACGGGGGGGCCTACGAGACCCAGTACTTC.

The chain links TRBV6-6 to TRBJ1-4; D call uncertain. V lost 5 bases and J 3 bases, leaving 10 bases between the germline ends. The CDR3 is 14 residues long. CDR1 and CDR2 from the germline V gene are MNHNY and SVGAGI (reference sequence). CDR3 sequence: CASSLQGANEKLFF. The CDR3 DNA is TGTGCCAGCAGTCTGCAAGGAGCTAATGAAAAACTGTTTTTT.

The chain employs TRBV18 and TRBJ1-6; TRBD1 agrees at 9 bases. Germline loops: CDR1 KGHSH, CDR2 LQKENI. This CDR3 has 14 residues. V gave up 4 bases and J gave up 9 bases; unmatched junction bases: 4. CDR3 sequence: CASSLTGGASPLHF. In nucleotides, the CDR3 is TGTGCCAGCTCACTGACAGGGGGAGCTTCACCCCTCCACTTT.